The 16 T cell receptor beta chains presented below share a single source sample, sequenced in a study of blood T cells in healthy people across ages. The authors ran a second PCR of about 6 to 11 cycles using a sample-barcoded 5' primer and a J-beta primer mix. In TCRdb, the 5' RACE reads were re-called with MiXCR into one record per CDR3 protein. The table has roughly 1,500,000 distinct CDR3 sequences, around 39% seen once. Sequencing was carried out using blood. The receptor source for this set is a woman younger than 35 in good health.

This rearrangement joins TRBV30 to TRBJ1-1; 7 bases agree with TRBD1. The CDR3 covers 15 residues. Germline V gene data show CDR1 as GTSNPN and CDR2 as SVGIG (reference sequence). The ends lost 0 bases at V and 0 bases at J; junction bases unmatched: 4. In DNA, the CDR3 is TGTGCCTGGAGTGTACCAGGGACAGTGAACACTGAAGCTTTCTTT. It yields the protein CAWSVPGTVNTEAFF.

The genes are TRBV7-9 and TRBJ2-3; 10 bases align to TRBD1. CDR3 length: 16 amino acids. CDR1 and CDR2 (germline): SEHNR, FQNEAQ (reference sequence). The J segment lost 5 bases and the V segment lost 1 base, leaving 6 bases of the junction unmatched. The CDR3 protein is CASSLDPGQGRDTQYF. CDR3 DNA: TGTGCCAGCAGCTTAGACCCGGGACAGGGGAGAGATACGCAGTATTTT.

Only a few counts were recorded for this clonotype. V gene TRBV12-5 combines with J gene TRBJ2-7; a possible D gene is TRBD2 (5 bases). The CDR3 has 17 residues. Germline CDR1 reads LGHNT; CDR2 reads FRNRAP. V was cut by 4 bases and J by 2 bases, with 21 bases left in between. The DNA for the CDR3 is TGTGCTAGTGGTTACGCCTCGGACTCAGTAAATCCCTACGAGCAGTACTTC. This encodes CASGYASDSVNPYEQYF.

The V gene is TRBV6-2 or TRBV6-3, the J gene TRBJ2-7, with TRBD2 as a possible D gene (6 bases). TRBJ2-5 explains the end of the DNA better; the J call may be wrong. This CDR3 has 17 amino acids. Germline CDR1 is MNHEY and CDR2 is SVGEGT. The CDR3 region has the DNA TGTGCCAGCAGCCTCCCGGGGGTAGCGGCACTCCAAGAGACCCAGTACTTC. It codes for CASSLPGVAALQETQYF.

The chain carries TRBV20-1 and TRBJ2-5; no firm D call. This CDR3 region has 12 residues. The germline gives CDR1 DFQATT, CDR2 SNEGSKA (reference sequence). Trimming removed 0 bases from V and 3 bases from J, with 5 bases in between. The CDR3 sequence: CSARDLEETQYF. CDR3 DNA: TGCAGTGCTAGAGATTTGGAAGAGACCCAGTACTTC.

The chain joins TRBV5-1 to TRBJ2-7; weak D call: TRBD2 (6 bases). Germline V gene lookup returns CDR1 SGHRS and CDR2 YFSETQ. This CDR3 spans 15 amino acids. V was clipped by 2 bases and J by 1 base, with 13 bases between them. CDR3 amino acids: CASSFMGGGSYEQYF. In DNA form, the CDR3 reads TGCGCCAGCAGCTTTATGGGGGGAGGATCCTACGAGCAGTACTTC.

This clonotype was observed a few times. CDR3 amino acids: CSASPGQGAQETQYF. The CDR3 nucleotides read TGCAGTGCTTCACCGGGACAGGGGGCGCAAGAGACCCAGTACTTC. This sequence joins TRBV20-1 and TRBJ2-5; 12 bases agree with TRBD1. J was trimmed by 2 bases and V by 5 bases; bases with no gene match: 6. From germline, CDR1 is DFQATT and CDR2 SNEGSKA (reference sequence). The CDR3 is 15 residues long.

The genes are TRBV10-3 and TRBJ2-7; 10 nucleotides agree with TRBD2. CDR1 is ENHRY and CDR2 is SYGVKD in the germline V gene. The V segment lost 2 bases and the J segment 3 bases; nucleotides outside the gene matches: 1. The CDR3 sequence is 14 residues long. CDR3 sequence reads: CAISEASGSYEQYF. CDR3 nucleotides: TGTGCCATCAGTGAGGCTAGCGGGAGCTACGAGCAGTACTTC.

The rearrangement uses TRBV6-5 and TRBJ2-7; D tentatively fits TRBD1 or TRBD2 (6 bases each). Trimming removed 7 bases at V and 4 bases at J, with 17 bases between. Per germline, CDR1 MNHEY and CDR2 SVGAGI. The CDR3 spans 14 residues. CDR3 nucleotides: TGTGCCAGCACCCCAGGGGAGGACCTATACGAGCAGTACTTC. It yields the protein CASTPGEDLYEQYF.

This clonotype appeared a few times. V gene TRBV15 combines with J gene TRBJ2-7; tentatively, D is TRBD1 (6 bases). V lost 2 bases, J lost 2 bases, and 13 bases lay in between. From germline, CDR1 is LNHNV and CDR2 YYDKDF (reference sequence). CDR3 length: 15 residues. CDR3 sequence reads: CATSRTGLQAYEQYF. CDR3 nucleotides: TGTGCCACCAGCAGAACAGGGCTTCAGGCCTACGAGCAGTACTTC. The full variable domain, with the rest looked up from reference TRBV15 and TRBJ2-7, is DAMVIQNPRYQVTQFGKPVTLSCSQTLNHNVMYWYQQKSSQAPKLLFHYYDKDFNNEADTPDNFQSRRPNTSFCFLDIRSPGLGDTAMYLCATSRTGLQAYEQYFGPGTRLTVT.

V usage is TRBV6-6 and J usage is TRBJ1-4, with TRBD1 identical over 10 bases. The length of the CDR3 is 17 residues. Germline values: CDR1 MNHNY, CDR2 SVGAGI (reference sequence). The V segment lost 6 bases and the J segment 2 bases; nucleotides outside the gene matches: 9. For the CDR3, the DNA is TGTGCCAGCAGCGACCCGGGACAGGGGTTGACTAATGAAAAACTGTTTTTT. Its protein is CASSDPGQGLTNEKLFF.

The sample holds a few counts of this clonotype. In nucleotides, the CDR3 is TGTGCCAGCACAGGGGTTCAAGAGACCCAGTACTTC. Translated: CASTGVQETQYF. V is TRBV2 and J is TRBJ2-5; possibly TRBD1 for D (6 bases). The CDR3 consists of 12 residues. CDR1 SNHLY and CDR2 FYNNEI come from the germline V gene. V was clipped by 7 bases and J by 2 bases, with 8 bases between them.

This clonotype has more than one count but fewer than ten. This sequence joins TRBV27 and TRBJ2-3; a weak D match, TRBD2 (7 bases). The length of the CDR3 is 14 residues. V was trimmed by 3 bases and J by 6 bases, leaving 13 bases between them. CDR1 is MNHEY and CDR2 is SMNVEV in the germline V gene (reference sequence). CDR3 coding DNA: TGTGCCAGCAGTTTCGCGGGGGCGTGGGATACGCAGTATTTT. It specifies CASSFAGAWDTQYF.

This clonotype was counted a few times. This chain joins TRBV20-1 and TRBJ1-5; 7 nucleotides agree with TRBD1. The CDR3 totals 14 residues. V lost 2 bases and J lost 4; bases outside the gene matches: 5. CDR1 is DFQATT, CDR2 SNEGSKA, per germline (reference sequence). In nucleotides, the CDR3 is TGCAGTGCTAGATGGACAGGTGGGAATCAGCCCCAGCATTTT. Residues: CSARWTGGNQPQHF.

This clonotype was counted between two and nine times. The V and J genes are TRBV5-1 and TRBJ2-1; D gene ambiguous. V was cut by 1 base and J by 5 bases, with 10 bases left in between. Germline CDR1 and CDR2: SGHRS and YFSETQ. The CDR3 sequence is 14 residues long. CDR3 sequence reads: CASSLSSGDNEQFF. The CDR3 DNA sequence: TGCGCCAGCAGCTTGTCTTCCGGAGACAATGAGCAGTTCTTC.

The chain combines TRBV5-4 with TRBJ1-1; D not resolved. Trimming cost V 2 bases and J 4 bases, with 12 bases left between them. CDR3 length: 14 residues. Per the germline V gene, CDR1 is SGHNT and CDR2 is YYREEE (reference sequence). The CDR3 is CASSFASMGTEAFF. For the CDR3, the DNA is TGTGCCAGCAGCTTCGCGTCAATGGGCACTGAAGCTTTCTTT. The complete variable domain, with remaining parts taken from reference TRBV5-4 and TRBJ1-1, reads ETGVTQSPTHLIKTRGQQVTLRCSSQSGHNTVSWYQQALGQGPQFIFQYYREEENGRGNFPPRFSGLQFPNYSSELNVNALELDDSALYLCASSFASMGTEAFFGQGTRLTVV.